This T cell receptor (beta chain) was recovered during a study of cytomegalovirus exposure and HLA in healthy donors. This table comes from immunoSEQ multiplex PCR, and its TCRdb copy is limited to in-frame clones, with some not included. The data show 200,000 or so clones, roughly 80% seen once. The CDR3 sequence is 17 residues long. The germline gives CDR1 MGHRA, CDR2 YSYEKL. Losses at the gene ends were 4 bases for V and 8 bases for J; bases not matched to a gene: 14. This chain joins TRBV4-1 and TRBJ2-1, with 10 bases lining up with TRBD1. This sequence originates from a man younger than 30 in good health and CMV-seropositive. Sequencing was done on a sample of PBMCs. The chain's CDR3 is CASSLGRFGTGEDEQFF. CDR3 sequence (DNA): TGCGCCAGCAGCCTCGGACGTTTTGGGACAGGGGAGGATGAGCAGTTCTTC.